This paragraph covers one T cell receptor (beta chain) sequence. Its antigen is not known. The data belong to a study of radiation and T cells in renal cell carcinoma. General study results and limits: In blood, top tumor clones expanded by 2 weeks, shrinking by 4.

Noted time point: blood 2 weeks post-SBRT. Treatment specified: 15 Gy SBRT to primary tumor, nephrectomy 4 weeks later. The repertoire was sequenced with immunoSEQ multiplex PCR; TCRdb's copy has only in-frame clones and lacks some. This table holds 100,000 to 150,000 clones, about four fifths found once. Germline CDR1 SNHLY, CDR2 FYNNEI. This CDR3 region has 15 residues. This specimen consisted of blood, obtained from a patient whose treatment included radiotherapy and nephrectomy. The chain uses TRBV2 and TRBJ2-5, with D possibly TRBD2 on 5 matching bases. The J call could be wrong; TRBJ2-7 is a better fit for the DNA end. The source is a man aged 45-65 years with renal cell carcinoma. The CDR3 reads CASRDLVAKPYEQYF. The CDR3, as DNA: TGTGCCAGCAGGGACCTCGTAGCGAAACCCTACGAGCAGTACTTC.